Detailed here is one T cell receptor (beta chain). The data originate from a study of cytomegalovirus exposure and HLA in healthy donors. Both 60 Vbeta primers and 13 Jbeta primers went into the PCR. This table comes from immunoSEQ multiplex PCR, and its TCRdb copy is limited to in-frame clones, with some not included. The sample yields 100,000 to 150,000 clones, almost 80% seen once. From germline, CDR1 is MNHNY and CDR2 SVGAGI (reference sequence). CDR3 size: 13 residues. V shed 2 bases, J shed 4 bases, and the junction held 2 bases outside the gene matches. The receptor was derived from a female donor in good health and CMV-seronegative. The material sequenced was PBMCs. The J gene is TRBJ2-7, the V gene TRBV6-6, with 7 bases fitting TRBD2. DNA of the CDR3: TGTGCCAGCAGTTACGCGGGGGAGTACGAGCAGTACTTC. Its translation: CASSYAGEYEQYF.